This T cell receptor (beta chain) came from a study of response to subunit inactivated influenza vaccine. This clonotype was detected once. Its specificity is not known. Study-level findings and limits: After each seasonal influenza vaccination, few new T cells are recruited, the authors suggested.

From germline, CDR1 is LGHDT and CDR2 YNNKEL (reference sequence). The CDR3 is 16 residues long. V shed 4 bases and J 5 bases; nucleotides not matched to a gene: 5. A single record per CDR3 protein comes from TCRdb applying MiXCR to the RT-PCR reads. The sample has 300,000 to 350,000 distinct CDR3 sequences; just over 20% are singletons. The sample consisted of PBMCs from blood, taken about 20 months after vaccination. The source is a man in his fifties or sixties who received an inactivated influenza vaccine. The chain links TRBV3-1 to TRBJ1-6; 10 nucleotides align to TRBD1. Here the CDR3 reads CASSRTGGPNNSPLHF. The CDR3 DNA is TGTGCCAGCAGCCGGACAGGGGGGCCTAATAATTCACCCCTCCACTTT.